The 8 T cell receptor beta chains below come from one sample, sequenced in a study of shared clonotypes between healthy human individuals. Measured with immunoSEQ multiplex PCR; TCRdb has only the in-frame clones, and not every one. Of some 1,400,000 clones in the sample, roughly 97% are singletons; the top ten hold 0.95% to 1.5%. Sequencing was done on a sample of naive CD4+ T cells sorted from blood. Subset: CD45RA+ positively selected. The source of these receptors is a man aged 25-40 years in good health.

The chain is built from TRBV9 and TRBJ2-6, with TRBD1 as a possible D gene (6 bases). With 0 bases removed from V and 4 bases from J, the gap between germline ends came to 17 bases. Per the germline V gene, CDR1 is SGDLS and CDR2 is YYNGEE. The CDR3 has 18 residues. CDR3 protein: CASSVDVRGGAGANVLTF. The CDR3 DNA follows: TGTGCCAGCAGCGTAGACGTGAGAGGGGGTGCCGGGGCCAACGTCCTGACTTTC.

The DNA for the CDR3 is TGCGCCAGCAGCATGGGACGGATGAACACTGAAGCTTTCTTT. It yields the protein CASSMGRMNTEAFF. J is TRBJ1-1 and V is TRBV5-1; TRBD1 is a possible D gene (5 bases). Germline CDR1 reads SGHRS; CDR2 reads YFSETQ. Trimming removed 4 bases from V and 0 bases from J, with 10 bases in between. This CDR3 spans 14 amino acids.

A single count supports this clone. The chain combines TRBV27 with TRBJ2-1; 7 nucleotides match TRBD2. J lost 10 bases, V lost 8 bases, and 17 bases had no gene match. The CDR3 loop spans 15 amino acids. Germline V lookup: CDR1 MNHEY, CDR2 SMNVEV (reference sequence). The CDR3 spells CASWGGGGVGREQFF. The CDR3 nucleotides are TGTGCCAGCTGGGGGGGTGGCGGTGTGGGAAGGGAGCAGTTCTTC.

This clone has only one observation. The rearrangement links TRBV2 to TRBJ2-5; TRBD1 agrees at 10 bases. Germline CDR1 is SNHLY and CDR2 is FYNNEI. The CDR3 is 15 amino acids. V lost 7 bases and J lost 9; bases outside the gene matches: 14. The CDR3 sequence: CASNNRDRGQVAQYF. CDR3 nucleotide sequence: TGTGCCAGCAACAACCGGGACAGGGGCCAAGTAGCCCAGTACTTC.

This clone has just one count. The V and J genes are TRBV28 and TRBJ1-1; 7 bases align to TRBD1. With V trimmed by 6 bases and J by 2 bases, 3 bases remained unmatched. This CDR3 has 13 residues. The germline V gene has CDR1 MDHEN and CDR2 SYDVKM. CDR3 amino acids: CASRTGDNTEAFF. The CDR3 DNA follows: TGTGCCAGCAGAACAGGGGACAACACTGAAGCTTTCTTT. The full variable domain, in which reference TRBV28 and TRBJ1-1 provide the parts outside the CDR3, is DVKVTQSSRYLVKRTGEKVFLECVQDMDHENMFWYRQDPGLGLRLIYFSYDVKMKEKGDIPEGYSVSREKKERFSLILESASTNQTSMYLCASRTGDNTEAFFGQGTRLTVV.

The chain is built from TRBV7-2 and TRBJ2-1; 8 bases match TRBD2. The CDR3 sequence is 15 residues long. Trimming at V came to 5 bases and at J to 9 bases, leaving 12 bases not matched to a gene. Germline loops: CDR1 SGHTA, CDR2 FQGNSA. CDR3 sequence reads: CASSPSGGRSGEQFF. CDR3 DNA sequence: TGTGCCAGCAGCCCGTCCGGCGGGAGGTCCGGTGAGCAGTTCTTC.

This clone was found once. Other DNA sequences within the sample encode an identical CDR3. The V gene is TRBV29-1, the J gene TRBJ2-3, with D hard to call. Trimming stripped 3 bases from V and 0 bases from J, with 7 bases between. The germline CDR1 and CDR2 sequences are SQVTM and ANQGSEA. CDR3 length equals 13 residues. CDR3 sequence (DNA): TGCAGCGTTGACGGGCCGAGCACAGATACGCAGTATTTT. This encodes CSVDGPSTDTQYF.

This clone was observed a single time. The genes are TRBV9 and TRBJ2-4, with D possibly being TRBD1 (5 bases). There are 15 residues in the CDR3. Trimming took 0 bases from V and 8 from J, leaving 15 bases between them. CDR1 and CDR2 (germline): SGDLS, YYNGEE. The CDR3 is CASSVATQVGDIQYF. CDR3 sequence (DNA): TGTGCCAGCAGCGTAGCTACTCAGGTAGGGGACATTCAGTACTTC.